These 9 T cell receptor beta chains share one sample of origin, sequenced in a study of blood T cell repertoires in COVID-19 (dated by TCRdb to 2020 to 2021). The method behind the library was the immunoSEQ multiplex PCR assay. As stored in TCRdb, this immuneACCESS dataset retains in-frame rearrangements with V and J assigned. A fraction of the clones does not appear; measured against another copy, unresolved V genes explain less than half of the discrepancy, and the remainder lacks a known reason. This sample gives 53,000 or so clones in total; more than 85% of them show up just once. Together, the top ten hold 2.5% to 3.5% of the sample. Sequenced material: peripheral blood. The receptors here all came from a human donor in a cohort sampled during active COVID-19.

The J gene is TRBJ1-1, the V gene TRBV19; possible D gene TRBD1, 5 bases. Germline V gene data show CDR1 as LNHDA and CDR2 as SQIVND (reference sequence). CDR3 length: 13 residues. V lost 9 bases, J lost 11 bases, and 22 bases lay in between. The CDR3 coding sequence is TGTGCCAGCACGAACCCGGGACTAGGGGAGGCTTTCTTT. It yields the protein CASTNPGLGEAFF.

The chain links TRBV7-9 to TRBJ2-5, with 9 bases identical to TRBD1. Germline V gene data show CDR1 as SEHNR and CDR2 as FQNEAQ (reference sequence). The CDR3 loop spans 15 amino acids. The V segment lost 5 bases and the J segment 4 bases; nucleotides outside the gene matches: 8. The CDR3 bases are TGTGCCAGCAGCCTCCGGGACAGGGTCGGAGAGACCCAGTACTTC. Amino acids: CASSLRDRVGETQYF.

V gene TRBV5-1 combines with J gene TRBJ2-3; tentatively, D is TRBD2 (7 bases). Germline assignment: CDR1 SGHRS and CDR2 YFSETQ. This CDR3 contains 14 residues. Trimming shortened V by 0 bases and J by 3 bases, and 8 bases separated the two germline ends. This chain's CDR3 is CASSLEGGTDTQYF. The DNA for the CDR3 is TGCGCCAGCAGCTTGGAGGGGGGGACAGATACGCAGTATTTT. The whole variable domain, filled in from reference TRBV5-1 and TRBJ2-3, reads KAGVTQTPRYLIKTRGQQVTLSCSPISGHRSVSWYQQTPGQGLQFLFEYFSETQRNKGNFPGRFSGRQFSNSRSEMNVSTLELGDSALYLCASSLEGGTDTQYFGPGTRLTVL.

The chain combines TRBV27 with TRBJ2-2; 7 bases map to TRBD1. Germline V gene lookup returns CDR1 MNHEY and CDR2 SMNVEV (reference sequence). V shed 6 bases, J shed 5 bases, and the junction held 12 bases outside the gene matches. This CDR3 has 16 amino acids. In DNA form, the CDR3 reads TGTGCCAGCAGCGCCTTCTACAGGGGTCGTACCGGGGAGCTGTTTTTT. It translates to CASSAFYRGRTGELFF.

This clone was counted a single time. CDR3 residues: CASSRKGSAEYNEQFF. The CDR3 DNA reads TGTGCCAGCAGCAGGAAGGGGTCAGCTGAATACAATGAGCAGTTCTTC. The V gene is TRBV11-3, the J gene TRBJ2-1; D is perhaps TRBD1 (5 bases). In germline, CDR1 is SGHNT, CDR2 YENEEA. Deletions cut 5 bases from V and 4 bases from J, with 18 bases between. The CDR3 has 16 amino acids.

V usage is TRBV30 and J usage is TRBJ2-5; possibly TRBD2 for D (5 bases). The germline V and J ends were trimmed by 3 bases and 4 bases, with 9 bases remaining between them. The CDR3 is made up of 12 amino acids. Germline V gene lookup returns CDR1 GTSNPN and CDR2 SVGIG (reference sequence). The CDR3 DNA reads TGTGCCTGGAGCATTGCGGGAGAGACCCAGTACTTC. It translates to CAWSIAGETQYF.

The V call is TRBV5-4, the J call TRBJ2-3; D possibly corresponds to TRBD1 (6 bases). The CDR3 loop spans 14 amino acids. Germline CDR1 and CDR2: SGHNT and YYREEE (reference sequence). V lost 3 bases to trimming and J lost 4 bases, with 12 bases between them. CDR3 in amino acids: CASSYRAEADTQYF. In DNA, the CDR3 is TGTGCCAGCAGCTACAGGGCCGAAGCAGATACGCAGTATTTT.

The rearrangement joins TRBV24-1 to TRBJ2-1, with 12 bases aligning to TRBD2. Germline CDR1 KGHDR, CDR2 SFDVKD. CDR3 length: 17 residues. With 2 bases clipped from V and 4 bases from J, the junction kept 5 bases outside the gene matches. The CDR3 loop is CATSDSRTSGAYNEQFF. The CDR3 DNA follows: TGTGCCACCAGTGATTCTAGGACTAGCGGGGCTTACAATGAGCAGTTCTTC.

J is TRBJ1-1 and V is TRBV30; D perhaps matches TRBD1 (6 bases). CDR1 and CDR2 from the germline V gene are GTSNPN and SVGIG (reference sequence). The ends were cut back, 2 bases at V and 1 base at J, with 17 bases in the middle. The CDR3 covers 16 residues. CDR3 amino acids: CAWSPSRGGKNTEAFF. The DNA of the CDR3 is TGTGCCTGGAGTCCCTCCCGAGGGGGTAAGAACACTGAAGCTTTCTTT. Looking up the rest from reference TRBV30 and TRBJ1-1 gives the full variable domain: SQTIHQWPATLVQPVGSPLSLECTVEGTSNPNLYWYRQAAGRGLQLLFYSVGIGQISSEVPQNLSASRPQDRQFILSSKKLLLSDSGFYLCAWSPSRGGKNTEAFFGQGTRLTVV.